This TCR beta chain was obtained from a study of identical twins. This clonotype came up many times. The CDR3 extends over 13 amino acids. Trimming took off 7 bases at V and 9 bases at J, with 17 bases between the two ends. Per the germline V gene, CDR1 is SGHRS and CDR2 is YFSETQ. TCRdb ran MiXCR on the 5' RACE reads and lists one entry per CDR3 protein. The sample gives 1.5 million to 2 million distinct CDR3 sequences, about 30% of which show up once; about 0.25% is in the top ten. Specimen: cord blood. The V gene is TRBV5-1, the J gene TRBJ2-1; D not certain. This clonotype was obtained from a newborn girl in good health. CDR3 bases: TGCGCCAGCCACACTTACGGGCAAGGTGAGCAGTTCTTC. Its translation is CASHTYGQGEQFF.